This TCR beta chain was captured in a study of cytomegalovirus exposure and HLA in healthy donors. The primer mix had 60 Vbeta and 13 Jbeta primers. The assay was immunoSEQ multiplex PCR, and TCRdb's table has in-frame clones only and misses some. Altogether over 150,000 clones are present, over 70% being singletons, with the ten largest covering around a tenth. Germline CDR1 SQVTM, CDR2 ANQGSEA. The CDR3 length is 12 residues. The V and J ends lost 3 bases and 6 bases respectively, with 10 bases between them. The clonotype originates from a man between 18 and 35 years old in good health and CMV-seropositive. The chain recombines TRBV29-1 with TRBJ2-3, with D perhaps matching TRBD2 (7 bases). Sequenced sample: PBMCs. The DNA of the CDR3 is TGCAGCGTTGATGGGGGGGCCGATACGCAGTATTTT. Protein: CSVDGGADTQYF.